One sample yielded the 14 T cell receptor beta chains listed below, sequenced in a study of breast tumors, draining lymph nodes, adjacent tissues. Samples came from axillary lymph nodes draining the breast cancer. TCRdb reprocessed the multiplex PCR reads via MiXCR and lists one record per CDR3 protein. The repertoire holds approximately 210,000 distinct CDR3 sequences, with approximately 31% as singletons. Sequencing was carried out using axillary lymph node tissue. The receptors here all came from a female donor with breast cancer. Some clones in this sample may be carry-over from other donors' samples.

In its sample, this clonotype was seen many times. The chain employs TRBV6-2 or TRBV6-3 and TRBJ2-7, with TRBD1 identical over 9 bases. Germline CDR1 MNHEY, CDR2 SVGEGT. Trimming cost V 6 bases and J 6 bases; bases outside gene matches: 21. CDR3 length: 18 residues. CDR3 nucleotides: TGTGCCAGCAGCCCGAACTCGGGACAGGGAATCTCATTATCCGAGCAGTACTTC. Its translation is CASSPNSGQGISLSEQYF.

This clonotype was observed many times. This chain connects TRBV19 to TRBJ1-2; D not certain. Between the trimmed V and J ends, which lost 5 bases and 8 bases, there was a span of 12 bases. CDR1 and CDR2 (germline): LNHDA, SQIVND (reference sequence). This CDR3 is built from 12 residues. CDR3 coding DNA: TGTGCCAGTAGTGTCAACGCCTTGGGCTACACCTTC. As protein: CASSVNALGYTF.

The chain carries TRBV6-4 and TRBJ1-2; the D is unclear. In germline, CDR1 is MRHNA, CDR2 SNTAGT. The CDR3 contains 15 residues. Trimming stripped 3 bases from V and 6 bases from J, with 17 bases between. The CDR3 is CASSEQSNGVDGYTF. The CDR3 nucleotides are TGTGCCAGCAGTGAACAGTCGAACGGGGTGGATGGCTACACCTTC.

This clonotype was counted at least ten times. V gene TRBV15 combines with J gene TRBJ2-1; a possible D gene is TRBD2 (5 bases). This CDR3 is 17 amino acids long. Trimming took 2 bases from V and 6 from J, leaving 20 bases between them. Germline-derived CDR1 and CDR2 are LNHNV and YYDKDF (reference sequence). This CDR3 reads CATSRNLGSGPFNEQFF. CDR3 DNA sequence: TGTGCCACCAGCAGAAACTTAGGGAGTGGGCCCTTCAATGAGCAGTTCTTC. The whole variable domain, remainder taken from reference TRBV15 and TRBJ2-1, is DAMVIQNPRYQVTQFGKPVTLSCSQTLNHNVMYWYQQKSSQAPKLLFHYYDKDFNNEADTPDNFQSRRPNTSFCFLDIRSPGLGDTAMYLCATSRNLGSGPFNEQFFGPGTRLTVL.

The chain joins TRBV7-9 to TRBJ1-2; 7 bases map to TRBD1. This CDR3 is built from 13 residues. The ends lost 7 bases at V and 3 bases at J; junction bases unmatched: 5. Germline CDR1 and CDR2: SEHNR and FQNEAQ (reference sequence). The CDR3, as DNA: TGTGCCAGCACCAGACAGGGCGACTATGGCTACACCTTC. It encodes CASTRQGDYGYTF.

This clonotype was counted at least ten times. The rearrangement joins TRBV12-3 or TRBV12-4 to TRBJ2-2; the D gene is possibly TRBD1 (5 bases). The CDR3 sequence is 13 residues long. The V and J ends lost 4 bases and 6 bases respectively, with 9 bases between them. CDR3: CASSSGWAGELFF. The DNA for the CDR3 is TGTGCCAGCAGTTCAGGGTGGGCCGGGGAGCTGTTTTTT.

This clonotype was observed a single time. At one end the junction does not follow the germline gene, possibly because of a read error. J is TRBJ2-1 and V is TRBV7-7; TRBD2 matches at 11 bases. In germline, CDR1 is SSHAT, CDR2 FNYEAQ (reference sequence). The CDR3 is 16 amino acids. CDR3 sequence: CASSLAVGTSGGEQFF. CDR3 DNA: TGTGCTAGCAGCTTAGCTGTAGGGACTAGCGGCGGAGAGCAGTTCTTC.

There are many counts of this clonotype. The J gene is TRBJ2-2, the V gene TRBV4-2; 7 bases line up with TRBD2. V lost 1 base and J lost 6; bases outside the gene matches: 11. Germline CDR1 and CDR2: LGHNA and YNFKEQ. The CDR3 is made up of 17 amino acids. CDR3 DNA: TGTGCCAGCAGCCAAGGTCTCGGGGGGAGCAGCGCCGGGGAGCTGTTTTTT. Its translation: CASSQGLGGSSAGELFF.

This clonotype was counted at least ten times. This chain joins TRBV2 and TRBJ2-5, with TRBD2 as a possible D gene (6 bases). The CDR3 has 15 amino acids. Trimming removed 4 bases at V and 1 base at J, with 13 bases between. In germline, CDR1 is SNHLY, CDR2 FYNNEI. CDR3 in amino acids: CASSAAGATQETQYF. CDR3 DNA: TGTGCCAGCAGTGCAGCGGGTGCAACCCAAGAGACCCAGTACTTC.

This clonotype has a count of ten or more. The rearrangement joins TRBV6-1 to TRBJ1-4, with D perhaps TRBD1 (5 bases). The CDR3 consists of 14 residues. Trimming took 6 bases from V and 4 from J, leaving 12 bases between them. Per the germline V gene, CDR1 is MNHNS and CDR2 is SASEGT. CDR3 region: CASRSGADNEKLFF. For the CDR3, the DNA is TGTGCCAGCAGATCCGGGGCGGATAATGAAAAACTGTTTTTT.

This clonotype was counted only a few times. A much larger clone sits a single nucleotide away, making a read error possible. This rearrangement joins TRBV11-2 to TRBJ2-1; D gene uncertain. Germline CDR1 and CDR2: SGHAT and FQNNGV. This CDR3 has 16 residues. CDR3 region: CASSPGPLAPYNEQLF. CDR3 DNA: TGTGCCAGCAGTCCCGGGCCCCTCGCCCCCTACAATGAGCAGCTCTTC.

This clonotype was detected many times. The genes are TRBV5-6 and TRBJ2-5; no firm D call. The CDR3 has 13 amino acids. V was shortened by 0 bases and J by 1 base, with 4 bases between the two germline ends. Germline V gene sequence: CDR1 SGHDT, CDR2 YYEEEE. CDR3 coding DNA: TGTGCCAGCAGCTTGGATTTCCAAGAGACCCAGTACTTC. Residues: CASSLDFQETQYF.

This clonotype has at least ten counts. The chain has TRBV14 and TRBJ1-4, with unresolved D. Germline-derived CDR1 and CDR2 are SGHDN and FVKESK. The CDR3 runs to 15 residues. Trimming pared 0 bases from V and 3 bases from J, leaving 8 bases between. The CDR3 loop is CASSQDLAANEKLFF. For the CDR3, the DNA is TGTGCCAGCAGCCAAGATCTCGCTGCTAATGAAAAACTGTTTTTT.

This clonotype has a count of ten or more. The genes are TRBV9 and TRBJ2-5; TRBD2 matches at 7 bases. The germline CDR1 and CDR2 sequences are SGDLS and YYNGEE. With V trimmed by 3 bases and J by 5 bases, 13 bases remained unmatched. The CDR3 loop spans 16 amino acids. The DNA of the CDR3 is TGTGCCAGCAGCGGGAACCCGGGACTACCTTCGGAGACCCAGTACTTC. Residues: CASSGNPGLPSETQYF.